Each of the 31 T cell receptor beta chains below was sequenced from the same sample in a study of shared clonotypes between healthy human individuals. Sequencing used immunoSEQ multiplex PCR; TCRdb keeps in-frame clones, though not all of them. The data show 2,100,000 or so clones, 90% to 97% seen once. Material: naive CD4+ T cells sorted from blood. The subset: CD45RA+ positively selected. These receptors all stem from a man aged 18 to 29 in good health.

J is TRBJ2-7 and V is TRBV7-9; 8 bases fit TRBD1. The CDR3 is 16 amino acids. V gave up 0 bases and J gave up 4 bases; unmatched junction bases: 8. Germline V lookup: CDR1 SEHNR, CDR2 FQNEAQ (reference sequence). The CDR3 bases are TGTGCCAGCAGCTTAGCAGGGACAGGTCTGGGGTACGAGCAGTACTTC. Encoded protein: CASSLAGTGLGYEQYF.

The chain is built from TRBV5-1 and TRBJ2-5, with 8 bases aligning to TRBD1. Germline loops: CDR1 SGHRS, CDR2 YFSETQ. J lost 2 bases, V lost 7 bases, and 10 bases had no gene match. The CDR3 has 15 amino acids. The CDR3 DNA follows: TGCGCCAGCCGAAATTATAGGACAGGGCAAGAGACCCAGTACTTC. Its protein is CASRNYRTGQETQYF.

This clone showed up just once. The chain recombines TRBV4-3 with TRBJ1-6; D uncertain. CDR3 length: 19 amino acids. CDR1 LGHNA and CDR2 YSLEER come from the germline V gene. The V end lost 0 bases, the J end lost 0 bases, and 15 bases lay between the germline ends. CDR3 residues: CASSQDLRSGSSYNSPLHF. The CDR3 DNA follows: TGCGCCAGCAGCCAAGATCTCCGATCAGGAAGCTCCTATAATTCACCCCTCCACTTT.

The chain's CDR3 is CAIRGPGLEEKLFF. CDR3 nucleotide sequence: TGTGCCATCAGGGGTCCGGGTTTAGAGGAAAAACTGTTTTTT. This chain connects TRBV10-3 to TRBJ1-4, with D unclear. V dropped 6 bases and J dropped 8 bases, with 16 bases sitting between them. There are 14 residues in the CDR3. CDR1 ENHRY and CDR2 SYGVKD come from the germline V gene.

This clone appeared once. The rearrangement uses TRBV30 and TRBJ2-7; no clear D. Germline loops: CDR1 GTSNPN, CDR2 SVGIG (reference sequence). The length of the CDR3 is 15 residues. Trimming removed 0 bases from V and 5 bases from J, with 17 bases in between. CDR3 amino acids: CAWSVPSGRRNEQYF. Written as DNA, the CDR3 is TGTGCCTGGAGTGTACCATCTGGCAGGCGCAACGAGCAGTACTTC.

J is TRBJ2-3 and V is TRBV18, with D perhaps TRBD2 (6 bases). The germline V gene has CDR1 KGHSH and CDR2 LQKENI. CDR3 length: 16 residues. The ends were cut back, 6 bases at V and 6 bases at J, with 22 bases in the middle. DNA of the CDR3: TGTGCCAGCTCCCCAACCGGGACTGTCCTTGGGGATACGCAGTATTTT. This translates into CASSPTGTVLGDTQYF.

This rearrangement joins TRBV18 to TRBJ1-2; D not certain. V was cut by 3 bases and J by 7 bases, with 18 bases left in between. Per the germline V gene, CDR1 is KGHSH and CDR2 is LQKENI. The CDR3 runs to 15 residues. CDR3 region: CASSPTANARSGYTF. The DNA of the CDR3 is TGTGCCAGCTCACCCACCGCGAATGCCAGGAGTGGCTACACCTTC.

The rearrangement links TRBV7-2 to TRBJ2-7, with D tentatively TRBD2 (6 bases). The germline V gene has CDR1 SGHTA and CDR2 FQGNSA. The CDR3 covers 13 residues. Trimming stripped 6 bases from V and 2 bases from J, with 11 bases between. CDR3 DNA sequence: TGTGCCAGCAGTTTCTGGGGGGCCTACGAGCAGTACTTC. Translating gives CASSFWGAYEQYF.

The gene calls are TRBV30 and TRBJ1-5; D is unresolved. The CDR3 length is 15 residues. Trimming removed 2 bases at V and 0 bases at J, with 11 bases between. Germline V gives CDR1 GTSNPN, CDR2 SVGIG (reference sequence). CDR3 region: CAWSLGANSNQPQHF. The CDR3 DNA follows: TGTGCCTGGAGTCTCGGAGCGAATAGCAATCAGCCCCAGCATTTT.

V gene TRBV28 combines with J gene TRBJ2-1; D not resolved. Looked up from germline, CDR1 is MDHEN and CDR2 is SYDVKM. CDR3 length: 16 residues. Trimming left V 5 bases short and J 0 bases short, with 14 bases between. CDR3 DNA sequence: TGTGCCAGCAGTGTCCCCCTCCTACTCTCCTACAATGAGCAGTTCTTC. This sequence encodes CASSVPLLLSYNEQFF.

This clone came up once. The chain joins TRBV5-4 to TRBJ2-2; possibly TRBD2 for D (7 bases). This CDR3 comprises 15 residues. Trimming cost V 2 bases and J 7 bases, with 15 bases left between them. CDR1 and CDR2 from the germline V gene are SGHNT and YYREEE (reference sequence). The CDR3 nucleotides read TGTGCCAGCAGCTTTGCGGGGGCCCGGGGCGGGGAGCTGTTTTTT. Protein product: CASSFAGARGGELFF.

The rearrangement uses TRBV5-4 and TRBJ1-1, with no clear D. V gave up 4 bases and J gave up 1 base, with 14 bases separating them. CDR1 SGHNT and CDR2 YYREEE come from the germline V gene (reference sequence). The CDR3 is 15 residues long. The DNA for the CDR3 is TGTGCCAGCAGCCCTTCCCGAGTGGAGAACACTGAAGCTTTCTTT. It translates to CASSPSRVENTEAFF.

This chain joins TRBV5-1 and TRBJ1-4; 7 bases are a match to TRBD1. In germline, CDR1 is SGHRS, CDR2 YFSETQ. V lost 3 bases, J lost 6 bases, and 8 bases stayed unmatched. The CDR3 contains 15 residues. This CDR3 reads CASSSYRGDDEKLFF. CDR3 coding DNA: TGCGCCAGCAGCTCTTACAGGGGAGACGATGAAAAACTGTTTTTT.

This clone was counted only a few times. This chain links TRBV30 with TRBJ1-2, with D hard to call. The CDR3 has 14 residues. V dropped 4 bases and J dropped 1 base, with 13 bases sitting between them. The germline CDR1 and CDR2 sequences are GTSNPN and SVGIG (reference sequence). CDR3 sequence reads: CAWTLGGLNYGYTF. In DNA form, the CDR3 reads TGTGCCTGGACCCTGGGAGGGCTTAACTATGGCTACACCTTC.

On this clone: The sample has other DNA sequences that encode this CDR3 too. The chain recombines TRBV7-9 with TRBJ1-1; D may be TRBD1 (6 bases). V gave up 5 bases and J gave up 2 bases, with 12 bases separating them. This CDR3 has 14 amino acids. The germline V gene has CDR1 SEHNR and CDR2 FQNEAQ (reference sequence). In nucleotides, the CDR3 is TGTGCCAGCAGCCGAACGGGGGCCAACACTGAAGCTTTCTTT. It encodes CASSRTGANTEAFF. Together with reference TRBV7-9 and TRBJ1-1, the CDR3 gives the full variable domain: DTGVSQNPRHKITKRGQNVTFRCDPISEHNRLYWYRQTLGQGPEFLTYFQNEAQLEKSRLLSDRFSAERPKGSFSTLEIQRTEQGDSAMYLCASSRTGANTEAFFGQGTRLTVV.

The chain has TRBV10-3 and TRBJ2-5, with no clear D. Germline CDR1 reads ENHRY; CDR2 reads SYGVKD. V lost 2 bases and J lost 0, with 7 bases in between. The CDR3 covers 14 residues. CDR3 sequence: CAISETKYQETQYF. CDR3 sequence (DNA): TGTGCCATCAGTGAGACAAAGTACCAAGAGACCCAGTACTTC.

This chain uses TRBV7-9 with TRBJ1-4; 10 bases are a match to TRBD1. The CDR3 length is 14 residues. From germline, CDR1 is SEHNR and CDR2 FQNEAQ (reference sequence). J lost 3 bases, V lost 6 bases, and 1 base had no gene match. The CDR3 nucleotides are TGTGCCAGCAGGGGGACAGGGGCTAATGAAAAACTGTTTTTT. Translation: CASRGTGANEKLFF.

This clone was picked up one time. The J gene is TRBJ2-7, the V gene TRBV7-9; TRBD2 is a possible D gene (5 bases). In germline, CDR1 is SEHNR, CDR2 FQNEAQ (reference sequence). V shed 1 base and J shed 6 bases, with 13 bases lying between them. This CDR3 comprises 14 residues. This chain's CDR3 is CASSLGWAGLEQYF. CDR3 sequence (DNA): TGTGCCAGCAGCTTAGGGTGGGCGGGCCTCGAGCAGTACTTC. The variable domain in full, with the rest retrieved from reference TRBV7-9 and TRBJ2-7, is DTGVSQNPRHKITKRGQNVTFRCDPISEHNRLYWYRQTLGQGPEFLTYFQNEAQLEKSRLLSDRFSAERPKGSFSTLEIQRTEQGDSAMYLCASSLGWAGLEQYFGPGTRLTVT.

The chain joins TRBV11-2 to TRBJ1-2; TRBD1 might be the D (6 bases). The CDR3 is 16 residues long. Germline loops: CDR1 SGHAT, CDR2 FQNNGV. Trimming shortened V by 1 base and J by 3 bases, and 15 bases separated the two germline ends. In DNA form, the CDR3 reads TGTGCCAGCAGCTTAGGCTTCGAGGACAGACACTATGGCTACACCTTC. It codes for CASSLGFEDRHYGYTF.

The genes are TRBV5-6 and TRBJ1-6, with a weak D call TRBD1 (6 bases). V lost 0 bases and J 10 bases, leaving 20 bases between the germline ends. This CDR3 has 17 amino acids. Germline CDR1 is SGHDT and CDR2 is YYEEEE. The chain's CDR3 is CASSLDRVSLSYSPLHF. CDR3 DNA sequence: TGTGCCAGCAGCTTGGACAGGGTCTCTCTATCATACTCACCCCTCCACTTT.

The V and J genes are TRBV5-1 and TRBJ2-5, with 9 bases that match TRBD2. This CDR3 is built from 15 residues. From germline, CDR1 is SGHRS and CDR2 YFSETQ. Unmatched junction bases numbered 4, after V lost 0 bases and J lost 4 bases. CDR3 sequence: CASSLEAGGGETQYF. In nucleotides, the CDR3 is TGCGCCAGCAGCTTGGAAGCGGGGGGCGGAGAGACCCAGTACTTC.

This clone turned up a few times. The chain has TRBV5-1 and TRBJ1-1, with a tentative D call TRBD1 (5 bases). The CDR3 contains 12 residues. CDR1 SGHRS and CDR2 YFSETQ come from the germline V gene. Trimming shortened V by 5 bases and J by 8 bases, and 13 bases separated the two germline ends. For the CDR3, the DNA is TGCGCCAGCAGAACGGGGCAGGAAGAAGCTTTCTTT. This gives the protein CASRTGQEEAFF.

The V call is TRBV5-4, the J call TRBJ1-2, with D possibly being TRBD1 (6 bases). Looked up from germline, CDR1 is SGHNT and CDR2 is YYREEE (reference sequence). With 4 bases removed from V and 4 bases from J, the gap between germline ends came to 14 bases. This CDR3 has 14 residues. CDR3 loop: CASSLQGLLYGYTF. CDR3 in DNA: TGTGCCAGCAGCCTACAGGGACTGCTCTATGGCTACACCTTC.

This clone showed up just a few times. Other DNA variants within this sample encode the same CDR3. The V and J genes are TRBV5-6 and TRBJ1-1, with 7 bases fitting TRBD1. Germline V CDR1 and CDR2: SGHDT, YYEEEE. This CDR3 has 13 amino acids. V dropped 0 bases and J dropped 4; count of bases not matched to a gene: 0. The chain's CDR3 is CASSLDRGTEAFF. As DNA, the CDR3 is TGTGCCAGCAGCTTGGACAGGGGCACTGAAGCTTTCTTT.

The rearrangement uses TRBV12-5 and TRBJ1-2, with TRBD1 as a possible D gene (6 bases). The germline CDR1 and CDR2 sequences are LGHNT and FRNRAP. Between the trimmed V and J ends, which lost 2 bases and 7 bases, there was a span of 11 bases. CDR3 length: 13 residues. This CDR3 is CASGLTGRFGYTF. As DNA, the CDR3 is TGTGCTAGTGGTTTGACAGGGCGGTTTGGCTACACCTTC.

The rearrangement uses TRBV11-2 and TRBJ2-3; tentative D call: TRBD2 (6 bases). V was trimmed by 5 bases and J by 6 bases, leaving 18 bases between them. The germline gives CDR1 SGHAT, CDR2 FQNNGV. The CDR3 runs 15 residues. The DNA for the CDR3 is TGTGCCAGCAGCCGTGAGGGACTGGCCGAGGATACGCAGTATTTT. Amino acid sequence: CASSREGLAEDTQYF. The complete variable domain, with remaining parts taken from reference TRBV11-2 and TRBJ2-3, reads EAGVAQSPRYKIIEKRQSVAFWCNPISGHATLYWYQQILGQGPKLLIQFQNNGVVDDSQLPKDRFSAERLKGVDSTLKIQPAKLEDSAVYLCASSREGLAEDTQYFGPGTRLTVL.

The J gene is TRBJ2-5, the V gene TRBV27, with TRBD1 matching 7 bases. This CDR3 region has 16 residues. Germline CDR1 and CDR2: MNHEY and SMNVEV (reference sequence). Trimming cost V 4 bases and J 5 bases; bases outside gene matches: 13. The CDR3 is CASSSARGQQGETQYF. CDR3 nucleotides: TGTGCCAGCAGTTCAGCCCGGGGACAGCAAGGGGAGACCCAGTACTTC.

CDR3 in DNA: TGTGCCAGTAGTATAGTTGACAATTCACCCCTCCACTTT. Translating gives CASSIVDNSPLHF. This chain connects TRBV19 to TRBJ1-6; D gene ambiguous. Deletions cut 1 base from V and 7 bases from J, with 5 bases between. CDR3 size: 13 residues. Germline-derived CDR1 and CDR2 are LNHDA and SQIVND (reference sequence).

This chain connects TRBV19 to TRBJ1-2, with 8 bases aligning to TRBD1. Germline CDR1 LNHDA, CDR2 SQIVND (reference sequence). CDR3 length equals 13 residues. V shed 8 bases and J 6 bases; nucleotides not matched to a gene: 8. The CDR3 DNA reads TGTGCCAGTGCGGGACAGGCTGGGGATGGCTACACCTTC. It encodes CASAGQAGDGYTF. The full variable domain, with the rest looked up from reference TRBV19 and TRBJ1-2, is DGGITQSPKYLFRKEGQNVTLSCEQNLNHDAMYWYRQDPGQGLRLIYYSQIVNDFQKGDIAEGYSVSREKKESFPLTVTSAQKNPTAFYLCASAGQAGDGYTFGSGTRLTVV.

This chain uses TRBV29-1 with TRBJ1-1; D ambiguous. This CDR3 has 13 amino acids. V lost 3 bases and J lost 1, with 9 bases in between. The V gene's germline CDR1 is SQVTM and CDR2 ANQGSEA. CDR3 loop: CSVETQTNTEAFF. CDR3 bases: TGCAGCGTTGAGACCCAAACGAACACTGAAGCTTTCTTT.

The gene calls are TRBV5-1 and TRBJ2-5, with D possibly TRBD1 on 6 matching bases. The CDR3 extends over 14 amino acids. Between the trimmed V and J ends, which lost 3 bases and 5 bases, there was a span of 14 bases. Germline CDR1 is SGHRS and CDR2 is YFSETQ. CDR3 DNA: TGCGCCAGCAGCTCCCAGGGGTCCGCGGAGACCCAGTACTTC. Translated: CASSSQGSAETQYF.